Described below is a single T cell receptor (beta chain) sequence and its context. The data are from a study of blood T cell repertoires in COVID-19. Study overall: Samples of COVID-19 (acute and convalescent) were obtained from the United States, Italy and Spain.

Trimming at V came to 1 base and at J to 3 bases, leaving 5 bases not matched to a gene. Germline assignment: CDR1 SGHTA and CDR2 FQGNSA. The CDR3 runs 17 residues. Profiling relied on immunoSEQ multiplex PCR, and the TCRdb table lists in-frame clones only, not all of them. Among roughly 270,000 clones listed, approximately 85% were seen once. The chain links TRBV7-2 to TRBJ2-7, with 14 bases fitting TRBD2. The TCR comes from a man between 50 and 59 years old with active or convalescent COVID-19. Source material: peripheral blood. CDR3 residues: CASSLDSGTSGSYEQYF. The CDR3 nucleotides are TGTGCCAGCAGCTTAGACTCCGGGACTAGCGGGAGCTACGAGCAGTACTTC. Full variable domain (remainder filled in from reference TRBV7-2 and TRBJ2-7): GAGVSQSPSNKVTEKGKDVELRCDPISGHTALYWYRQSLGQGLEFLIYFQGNSAPDKSGLPSDRFSAERTGGSVSTLTIQRTQQEDSAVYLCASSLDSGTSGSYEQYFGPGTRLTVT.